The T cell receptor (beta chain) described here comes from a study of shared clonotypes between healthy human individuals. The table lists this clone with a count of one. V lost 3 bases and J 6 bases, leaving 11 bases between the germline ends. Germline CDR1 reads LNHDA; CDR2 reads SQIVND (reference sequence). This CDR3 has 14 amino acids. TCRdb's table, derived via immunoSEQ multiplex PCR, lists solely in-frame clones and lacks some. Among about 1.1 million clones listed, 78% were seen once. The chain couples TRBV19 to TRBJ2-2; D gene uncertain. Sequenced input: memory CD4+ T cells from PBMCs. Subset noted: CD45RA-negative fraction. The clonotype originates from a man between 18 and 35 years old in good health. Some clones in this sample may be carry-over from other donors' samples. CDR3 loop: CASSIRRVPGELFF. The CDR3 DNA reads as TGTGCCAGTAGTATCAGGAGAGTTCCCGGGGAGCTGTTTTTT.